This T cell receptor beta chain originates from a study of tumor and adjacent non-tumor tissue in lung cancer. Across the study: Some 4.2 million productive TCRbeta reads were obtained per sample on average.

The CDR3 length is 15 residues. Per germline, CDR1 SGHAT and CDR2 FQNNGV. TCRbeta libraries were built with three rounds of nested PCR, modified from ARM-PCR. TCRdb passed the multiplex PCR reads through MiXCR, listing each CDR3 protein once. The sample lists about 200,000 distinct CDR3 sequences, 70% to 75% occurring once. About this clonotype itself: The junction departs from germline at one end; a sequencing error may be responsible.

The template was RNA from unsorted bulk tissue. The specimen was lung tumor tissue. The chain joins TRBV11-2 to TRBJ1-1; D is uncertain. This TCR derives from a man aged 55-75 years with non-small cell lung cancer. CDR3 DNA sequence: TGCGCCAGCAGCATAGATCGGCTTACAAACACTGAAGCTTTCTTT. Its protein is CASSIDRLTNTEAFF.